This T cell receptor (beta chain) is drawn from a study of identical twins. This clonotype was detected ten times or more. This CDR3 has 15 residues. V was pared by 5 bases and J by 9 bases, with 17 bases between. Germline loops: CDR1 MGHRA, CDR2 YSYEKL. From the 5' RACE reads, TCRdb called clonotypes with MiXCR, one entry per CDR3 protein. This sample has approximately 700,000 distinct CDR3 sequences; around 6.1% occur once, and the top ten carry about 2%. The chain links TRBV4-1 to TRBJ1-6, with a possible D match to TRBD1 (5 bases). The source of this sequence is a man aged 18 to 35 in good health. Sequencing input: naive T cells sorted from blood. The CDR3 spells CASSGWGLKGSPLHF. The CDR3 coding sequence is TGCGCCAGCAGCGGGTGGGGCCTCAAGGGTTCACCCCTCCACTTT.